Detailed here is one TCR beta chain. This entry comes from a study of blood T cell repertoires in COVID-19. The CDR3 has 14 residues. Trimming pared 2 bases from V and 1 base from J, leaving 8 bases between. CDR1 is SEHNR and CDR2 is FQNEAQ in the germline V gene (reference sequence). Clones were sequenced by immunoSEQ multiplex PCR, and TCRdb holds only the in-frame ones, with some missing. This table holds about 220,000 clones, 88% found once. The chain joins TRBV7-9 to TRBJ1-1; D is uncertain. Sample: PBMCs or T cells enriched from blood (not recorded which). The receptor was isolated from a woman aged 25 to 39 who had recovered from COVID-19. The CDR3 sequence: CASSLTGGNTEAFF. In DNA form, the CDR3 reads TGTGCCAGCAGCTTAACCGGAGGGAACACTGAAGCTTTCTTT.